The 3 T cell receptor beta chains in this list originate from one sample, sequenced in a study of blood T cell repertoires in COVID-19. Sequenced by immunoSEQ multiplex PCR; TCRdb stores in-frame clones only, minus some. The sample lists 52,000 or so clones; about 80% were seen once. Sequencing input: peripheral blood. These receptors all stem from a human donor in a cohort sampled during active COVID-19.

The chain combines TRBV6-5 with TRBJ2-5, with a weak D call TRBD2 (5 bases). CDR3 length: 15 amino acids. CDR1 is MNHEY, CDR2 SVGAGI, per germline. V shed 7 bases and J shed 5 bases, with 20 bases lying between them. Here the CDR3 reads CASTLLGPGVETQYF. In DNA, the CDR3 is TGTGCCAGCACTCTGTTGGGCCCCGGGGTTGAGACCCAGTACTTC.

V and J are TRBV7-8 and TRBJ2-1, with 12 bases identical to TRBD2. The CDR3 is 15 residues long. V shed 4 bases, J shed 10 bases, and the junction held 8 bases outside the gene matches. Germline V lookup: CDR1 SGHVS, CDR2 FQNEAQ. The CDR3 coding sequence is TGTGCCAGCAGCTCTCGGACTAGCGGGACGGAGGAGCAGTTCTTC. Amino acids: CASSSRTSGTEEQFF.

The CDR3 reads CASSSPGQGNYGYTF. The CDR3 DNA is TGTGCCAGCAGCTCCCCGGGACAGGGGAACTATGGCTACACCTTC. This chain links TRBV5-4 with TRBJ1-2; 10 bases map to TRBD1. CDR1 SGHNT and CDR2 YYREEE come from the germline V gene (reference sequence). The ends lost 3 bases at V and 2 bases at J; junction bases unmatched: 4. There are 15 residues in the CDR3.